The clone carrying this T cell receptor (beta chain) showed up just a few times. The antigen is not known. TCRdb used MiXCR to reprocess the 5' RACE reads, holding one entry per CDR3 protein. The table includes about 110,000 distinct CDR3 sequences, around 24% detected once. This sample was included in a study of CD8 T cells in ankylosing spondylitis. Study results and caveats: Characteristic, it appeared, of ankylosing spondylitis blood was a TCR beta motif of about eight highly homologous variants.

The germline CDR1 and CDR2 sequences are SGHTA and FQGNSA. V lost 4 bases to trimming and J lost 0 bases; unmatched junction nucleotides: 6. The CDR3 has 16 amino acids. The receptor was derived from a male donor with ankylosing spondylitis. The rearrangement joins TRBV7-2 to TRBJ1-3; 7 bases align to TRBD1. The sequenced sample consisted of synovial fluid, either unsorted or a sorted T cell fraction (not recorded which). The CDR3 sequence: CASSYRGPLSGNTIYF. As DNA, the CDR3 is TGTGCCAGCAGCTACAGGGGTCCCCTCTCTGGAAACACCATATATTTT.